These 10 T cell receptor beta chains were sequenced from one sample in a study of beta chain features in type 1 diabetes. The study's findings and limits: All four CD4+ subsets of Type 1 diabetes patients contained TCRB CDR3s that were moderately but significantly shorter.

cDNA synthesis used the whole RNA isolate, giving expressed TCRB sequences. This table comes from immunoSEQ multiplex PCR, and its TCRdb copy is limited to in-frame clones, with some not included. Seen here are around 110,000 clones, roughly 17% observed once, and the top ten hold less than 3%. Antigens for these TCRs are unknown. The specimen sequenced was central memory CD4+ T cells from blood. The receptors come from a man aged 30-40 years with type 1 diabetes.

This clone was found many times. The rearrangement joins TRBV14 to TRBJ2-7; TRBD1 or TRBD2 may be the D gene (5 bases each). The V gene's germline CDR1 is SGHDN and CDR2 FVKESK. With 2 bases removed from V and 0 bases from J, the gap between germline ends came to 20 bases. The length of the CDR3 is 18 residues. CDR3 nucleotide sequence: TGTGCCAGCAGCCAACTGGGACGTTTCGGAGCACCCTCCTACGAGCAGTACTTC. It codes for CASSQLGRFGAPSYEQYF.

The V and J genes are TRBV2 and TRBJ2-5; TRBD2 agrees at 9 bases. The CDR3 runs to 14 residues. CDR1 SNHLY and CDR2 FYNNEI come from the germline V gene. The trim removed 3 bases at V and 4 bases at J, leaving 3 bases unmatched. The CDR3 protein is CASSEGLAPETQYF. CDR3 DNA: TGTGCCAGCAGTGAGGGACTAGCCCCAGAGACCCAGTACTTC.

There are a few counts of this clone. The chain uses TRBV21-1 and TRBJ2-7; TRBD1 is the table's D call and was not checked against the DNA. TRBV21-1 is a known pseudogene. CDR3 length: 13 residues. Here the CDR3 DNA reads TGTGCCAGCAGCAACAGGGGGACCCACGAGCAGTACTTC. Its protein is CASSNRGTHEQYF.

This clone was seen at least ten times. The V gene is TRBV29-1, the J gene TRBJ2-7; TRBD1 matches at 8 bases. V lost 7 bases, J lost 6 bases, and 2 bases stayed unmatched. This CDR3 is built from 10 residues. The germline V gene encodes CDR1 SQVTM and CDR2 ANQGSEA. CDR3 nucleotide sequence: TGCAGCGCCGGACAGGGCGAGCAGTACTTC. Its protein product is CSAGQGEQYF.

The chain recombines TRBV7-2 with TRBJ2-7; a possible D gene is TRBD2 (6 bases). This CDR3 has 12 residues. Germline assignment: CDR1 SGHTA and CDR2 FQGNSA. V was pared by 8 bases and J by 5 bases, with 13 bases between. CDR3 nucleotides: TGTGCCAGCGGACACGGGAGCAACGAGCAGTACTTC. It is translated as CASGHGSNEQYF.

Only one count was recorded for this clone. The rearrangement uses TRBV14 and TRBJ2-4; tentative D call: TRBD1 (6 bases). Trimming cost V 4 bases and J 0 bases, with 7 bases left between them. The CDR3 is made up of 14 amino acids. CDR1 and CDR2 from the germline V gene are SGHDN and FVKESK. The CDR3 DNA reads as TGTGCCAGCAGCCGACAGGTAGCCAAAAACATTCAGTACTTC. This sequence encodes CASSRQVAKNIQYF.

The V gene is TRBV19, the J gene TRBJ2-1; D not resolved. This CDR3 has 16 amino acids. Germline V gene lookup returns CDR1 LNHDA and CDR2 SQIVND (reference sequence). V was cut by 6 bases and J by 3 bases, with 18 bases left in between. CDR3 in amino acids: CASSTGTVVYYNEQFF. CDR3 sequence (DNA): TGTGCCAGTAGCACCGGCACTGTGGTCTACTACAATGAGCAGTTCTTC. Full variable domain (rest looked up from reference TRBV19 and TRBJ2-1): DGGITQSPKYLFRKEGQNVTLSCEQNLNHDAMYWYRQDPGQGLRLIYYSQIVNDFQKGDIAEGYSVSREKKESFPLTVTSAQKNPTAFYLCASSTGTVVYYNEQFFGPGTRLTVL.

The rearrangement links TRBV5-1 to TRBJ2-1; D not certain. Germline CDR1 SGHRS, CDR2 YFSETQ. Trimming removed 3 bases from V and 3 bases from J, with 16 bases in between. The CDR3 is 16 residues long. CDR3 sequence: CASSWDQVSLYNEQFF. The CDR3 region has the DNA TGCGCCAGCAGCTGGGATCAGGTTTCGCTCTACAATGAGCAGTTCTTC. Looking up the rest from reference TRBV5-1 and TRBJ2-1 gives the full variable domain: KAGVTQTPRYLIKTRGQQVTLSCSPISGHRSVSWYQQTPGQGLQFLFEYFSETQRNKGNFPGRFSGRQFSNSRSEMNVSTLELGDSALYLCASSWDQVSLYNEQFFGPGTRLTVL.

The chain recombines TRBV19 with TRBJ2-1; D is possibly TRBD1 (5 bases). Trimming shortened V by 5 bases and J by 4 bases, and 9 bases separated the two germline ends. The CDR3 contains 13 residues. Germline V gene data show CDR1 as LNHDA and CDR2 as SQIVND (reference sequence). CDR3 amino acids: CASSVTAYNEQFF. CDR3 nucleotide sequence: TGTGCCAGTAGTGTGACAGCGTACAATGAGCAGTTCTTC.

In its sample, this clone was seen a few times. The chain links TRBV7-9 to TRBJ2-3; D gene ambiguous. The CDR3 runs 12 residues. Germline loops: CDR1 SEHNR, CDR2 FQNEAQ (reference sequence). V was clipped by 5 bases and J by 4 bases, with 7 bases between them. The CDR3: CASSPSADTQYF. CDR3 bases: TGTGCCAGCAGCCCGTCCGCAGATACGCAGTATTTT. The whole variable domain, remainder taken from reference TRBV7-9 and TRBJ2-3, is DTGVSQNPRHKITKRGQNVTFRCDPISEHNRLYWYRQTLGQGPEFLTYFQNEAQLEKSRLLSDRFSAERPKGSFSTLEIQRTEQGDSAMYLCASSPSADTQYFGPGTRLTVL.